The 18 T cell receptor beta chains below all came from one sample that was sequenced in a study of T cells expressing NK-cell markers. After re-calling the 5' RACE reads, TCRdb lists one entry per CDR3 protein, DNA absent. The sample holds about 390,000 distinct CDR3 sequences. Sequenced input: blood T cells: a sorted CD56 or NKG2C T cell subset, CD4+ or CD8+ T cells, or bulk PBMC T cells (not recorded which). Source of these receptors: a woman aged 45-65 years in good health.

The V call is TRBV27, the J call TRBJ2-5. CDR1 is MNHEY, CDR2 SMNVEV, per germline (reference sequence). The CDR3 covers 14 residues. CDR3 in amino acids: CASSPSYYQETQYF.

V and J are TRBV12-3 or TRBV12-4 and TRBJ2-7; TCRdb's D call, TRBD2, is unchecked because there is no DNA. The CDR3 is 14 residues long. CDR3 region: CASSLILASYEQYF.

The gene calls are TRBV10-1 and TRBJ2-1; TCRdb returns TRBD2, unconfirmable since there is no DNA. The CDR3 totals 14 residues. Germline lookup yields CDR1 WNHNN and CDR2 SYGVQD (reference sequence). CDR3: CASSKGLDYNEQFF.

The CDR3 is CSVDADRDTDTQYF. V and J are TRBV29-1 and TRBJ2-3; TCRdb selects TRBD1, and the lack of DNA leaves this call unchecked. This CDR3 comprises 14 residues. Germline CDR1 reads SQVTM; CDR2 reads ANQGSEA.

The chain is built from TRBV2 and TRBJ1-1; with no DNA, the TCRdb D assignment of TRBD1 cannot be verified. The germline gives CDR1 SNHLY, CDR2 FYNNEI. This CDR3 contains 13 residues. This CDR3 reads CASSSGTGLEAFF.

The chain recombines TRBV14 with TRBJ2-3; TCRdb gives TRBD2 as the D gene, but with no DNA this cannot be confirmed. The CDR3 has 14 residues. From germline, CDR1 is SGHDN and CDR2 FVKESK. CDR3 protein: CASSRASERDTQYF. The full variable domain, with the rest looked up from reference TRBV14 and TRBJ2-3, is EAGVTQFPSHSVIEKGQTVTLRCDPISGHDNLYWYRRVMGKEIKFLLHFVKESKQDESGMPNNRFLAERTGGTYSTLKVQPAELEDSGVYFCASSRASERDTQYFGPGTRLTVL.

The rearrangement links TRBV6-2 or TRBV6-3 to TRBJ1-5. From germline, CDR1 is MNHEY and CDR2 SVGEGT. CDR3 length: 14 amino acids. The chain's CDR3 is CASSAPRNNQPQHF.

The V and J genes are TRBV25-1 and TRBJ2-5; with no DNA, the TCRdb D assignment of TRBD1 cannot be verified. The germline CDR1 and CDR2 sequences are MGHDK and SYGVNS. The CDR3 has 14 amino acids. Here the CDR3 reads CASSNPQGRETQYF.

This sequence joins TRBV15 and TRBJ1-1; TCRdb selects TRBD1, and the lack of DNA leaves this call unchecked. Germline lookup yields CDR1 LNHNV and CDR2 YYDKDF (reference sequence). The CDR3 runs 14 residues. CDR3: CATLLDRVNTEAFF. Looking up the rest from reference TRBV15 and TRBJ1-1 gives the full variable domain: DAMVIQNPRYQVTQFGKPVTLSCSQTLNHNVMYWYQQKSSQAPKLLFHYYDKDFNNEADTPDNFQSRRPNTSFCFLDIRSPGLGDTAMYLCATLLDRVNTEAFFGQGTRLTVV.

CDR3 in amino acids: CATSKRGIDTQYF. The rearrangement links TRBV15 to TRBJ2-3; there is no DNA to check the TCRdb D call of TRBD1. CDR3 length: 13 amino acids. The germline CDR1 and CDR2 sequences are LNHNV and YYDKDF (reference sequence).

The chain uses TRBV20-1 and TRBJ1-2; TCRdb's D gene call, TRBD1, goes unchecked for lack of DNA. CDR1 DFQATT and CDR2 SNEGSKA come from the germline V gene (reference sequence). This CDR3 has 14 residues. The CDR3 sequence: CSARGPTGRDGYTF.

The rearrangement joins TRBV4-1 to TRBJ1-5; without DNA, the TCRdb call of TRBD1 cannot be checked. CDR1 and CDR2 from the germline V gene are MGHRA and YSYEKL. There are 16 residues in the CDR3. The CDR3 loop reads CASSQEGEGAAEPQHF.

The chain combines TRBV20-1 with TRBJ2-1; with no DNA, the TCRdb D assignment of TRBD1 cannot be verified. This CDR3 contains 13 residues. The germline V gene encodes CDR1 DFQATT and CDR2 SNEGSKA (reference sequence). Here the CDR3 reads CSARVAGLDEQFF.

The chain has TRBV14 and TRBJ2-5; the TCRdb call, TRBD1, lacks DNA for checking. Per the germline V gene, CDR1 is SGHDN and CDR2 is FVKESK. CDR3 length: 16 amino acids. Here the CDR3 reads CASSLTQGGVFETQYF.

J is TRBJ2-5 and V is TRBV12-3 or TRBV12-4; TCRdb outputs TRBD2, but without DNA this stays unchecked. The CDR3 covers 15 residues. CDR3 sequence reads: CASSLGWDFSETQYF.

This chain links TRBV5-1 with TRBJ2-3; without DNA, the TCRdb call of TRBD2 cannot be checked. This CDR3 spans 15 amino acids. The germline gives CDR1 SGHRS, CDR2 YFSETQ. CDR3: CASSLLSGIIDTQYF.

This sequence joins TRBV5-1 and TRBJ2-3; without DNA, the TCRdb call of TRBD2 cannot be checked. The length of the CDR3 is 15 residues. Germline loops: CDR1 SGHRS, CDR2 YFSETQ. CDR3 loop: CASMELAEITDTQYF.

This chain uses TRBV5-1 with TRBJ2-7; TCRdb reports TRBD1, a call that lacks DNA to check it against. CDR1 is SGHRS and CDR2 is YFSETQ in the germline V gene. The length of the CDR3 is 14 residues. This CDR3 reads CASRLEGASYEQYF. Complete variable domain (other parts from reference TRBV5-1 and TRBJ2-7): KAGVTQTPRYLIKTRGQQVTLSCSPISGHRSVSWYQQTPGQGLQFLFEYFSETQRNKGNFPGRFSGRQFSNSRSEMNVSTLELGDSALYLCASRLEGASYEQYFGPGTRLTVT.